The text below deals with one T cell receptor beta chain. Its antigen is not identified. The data originate from a study of T cell responses to AZD1222 COVID-19 vaccine. The wider study: The analysis combined second doses at about 4 or about 12 weeks. General study results and limits: Clonal diversity was possibly underestimated, and white British individuals and females predominated among donors. Only after the peak T cell response were repertoires sampled. Close to half of spike-specific TCRs reportedly recognize unmutated variant regions.

The V and J ends lost 1 base and 4 bases, in that order; junction bases with no gene match: 8. Germline loops: CDR1 LGHNA, CDR2 YSLEER. This CDR3 is 16 amino acids long. Profiling relied on immunoSEQ multiplex PCR, and the TCRdb table lists in-frame clones only, not all of them. Of 130,000 or so clones listed, around 90% are singletons. This sequence originates from an adult in good health. This sequence joins TRBV4-3 and TRBJ1-2; 8 bases align to TRBD1. The sample in question was peripheral blood, obtained on day 0 of AZD1222 vaccination. The CDR3 DNA sequence: TGCGCCAGCAGCCAAGTCTTACAGGGGGATACCTATGGCTACACCTTC. Its protein is CASSQVLQGDTYGYTF.